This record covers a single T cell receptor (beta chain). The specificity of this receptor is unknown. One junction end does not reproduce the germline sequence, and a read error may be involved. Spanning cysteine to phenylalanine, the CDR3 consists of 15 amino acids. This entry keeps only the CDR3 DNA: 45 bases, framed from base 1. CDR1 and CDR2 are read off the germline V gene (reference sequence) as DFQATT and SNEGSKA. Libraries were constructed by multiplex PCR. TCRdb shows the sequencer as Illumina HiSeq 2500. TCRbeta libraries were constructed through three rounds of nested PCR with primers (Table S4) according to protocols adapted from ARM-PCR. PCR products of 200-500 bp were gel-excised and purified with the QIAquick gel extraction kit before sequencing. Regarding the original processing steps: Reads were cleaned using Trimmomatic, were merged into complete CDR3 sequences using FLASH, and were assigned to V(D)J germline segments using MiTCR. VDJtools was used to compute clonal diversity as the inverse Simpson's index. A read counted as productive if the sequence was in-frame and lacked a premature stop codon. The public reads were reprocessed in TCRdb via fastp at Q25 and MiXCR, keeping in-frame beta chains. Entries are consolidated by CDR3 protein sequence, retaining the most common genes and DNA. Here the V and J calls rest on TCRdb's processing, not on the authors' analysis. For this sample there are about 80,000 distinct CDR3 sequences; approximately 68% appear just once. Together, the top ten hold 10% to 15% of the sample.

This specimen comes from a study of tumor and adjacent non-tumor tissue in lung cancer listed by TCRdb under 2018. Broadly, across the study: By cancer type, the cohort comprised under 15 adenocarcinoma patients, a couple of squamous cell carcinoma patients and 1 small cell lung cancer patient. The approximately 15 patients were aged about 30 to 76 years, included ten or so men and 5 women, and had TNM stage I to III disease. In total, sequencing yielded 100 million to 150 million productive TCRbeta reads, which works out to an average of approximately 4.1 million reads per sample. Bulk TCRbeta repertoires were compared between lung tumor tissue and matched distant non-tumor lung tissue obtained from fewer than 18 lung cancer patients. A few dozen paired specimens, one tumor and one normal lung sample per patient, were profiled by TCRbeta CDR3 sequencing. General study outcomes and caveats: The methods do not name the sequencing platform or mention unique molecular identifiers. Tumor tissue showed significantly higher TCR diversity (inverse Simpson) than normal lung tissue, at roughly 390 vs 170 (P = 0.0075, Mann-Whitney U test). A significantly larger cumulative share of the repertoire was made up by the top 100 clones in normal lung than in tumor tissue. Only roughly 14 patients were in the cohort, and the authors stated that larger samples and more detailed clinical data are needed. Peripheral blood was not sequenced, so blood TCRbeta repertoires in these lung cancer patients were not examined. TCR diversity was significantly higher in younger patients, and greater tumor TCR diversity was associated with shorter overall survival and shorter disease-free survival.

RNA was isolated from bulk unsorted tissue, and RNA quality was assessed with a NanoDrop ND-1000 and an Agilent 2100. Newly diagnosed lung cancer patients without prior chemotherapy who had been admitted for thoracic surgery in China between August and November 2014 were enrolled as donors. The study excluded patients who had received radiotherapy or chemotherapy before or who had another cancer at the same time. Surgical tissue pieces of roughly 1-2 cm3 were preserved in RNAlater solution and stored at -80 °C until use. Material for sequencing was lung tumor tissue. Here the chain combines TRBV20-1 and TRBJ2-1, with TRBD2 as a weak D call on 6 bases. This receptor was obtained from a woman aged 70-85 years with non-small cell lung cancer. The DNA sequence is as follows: TGCACTGCTAGAGATGGGTCGGGAGTTTACAATGAGCGGTTCTTC. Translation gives CTARDGSGVYNERFF.